The 24 T cell receptor beta chains in this list originate from one sample, sequenced in a study of vaccination effects on CD4 cells after COVID-19. Their recognized antigens are unknown. The culture ran for nine to ten days, and then CD4+ T cells were isolated. Two-dose vaccination with either BNT162b2 or mRNA-1273 was given to the participants. Assay: immunoSEQ multiplex PCR; the TCRdb copy retains only in-frame clones and omits some. The data contain fewer than 75,000 clones, 65% to 80% of them singletons. This specimen consisted of CD4+ T cells from PBMCs cultured without peptide, obtained after COVID-19 vaccination. These receptors all stem from a human donor who received a COVID-19 vaccine.

Only one count was recorded for this clone. J is TRBJ1-1 and V is TRBV29-1; D call uncertain. Trimming took off 4 bases at V and 11 bases at J, with 11 bases between the two ends. In germline, CDR1 is SQVTM, CDR2 ANQGSEA. This CDR3 is 10 amino acids long. The CDR3 sequence is CSVGEGQAFF. DNA of the CDR3: TGCAGCGTTGGGGAGGGCCAGGCTTTCTTT. The full variable domain, completed using reference TRBV29-1 and TRBJ1-1, is SAVISQKPSRDICQRGTSLTIQCQVDSQVTMMFWYRQQPGQSLTLIATANQGSEATYESGFVIDKFPISRPNLTFSTLTVSNMSPEDSSIYLCSVGEGQAFFGQGTRLTVV.

V usage is TRBV9 and J usage is TRBJ2-1; D is possibly TRBD2 (5 bases). The V end lost 3 bases, the J end lost 3 bases, and 19 bases lay between the germline ends. Germline assignment: CDR1 SGDLS and CDR2 YYNGEE. The length of the CDR3 is 17 residues. Written as DNA, the CDR3 is TGTGCCAGCAGCGCGTGGGGTATTGCAGAGGGCTACAATGAGCAGTTCTTC. Encoded protein: CASSAWGIAEGYNEQFF.

The chain links TRBV5-1 to TRBJ2-5, with D unclear. Germline V gives CDR1 SGHRS, CDR2 YFSETQ. This CDR3 comprises 13 residues. With 0 bases removed from V and 3 bases from J, the gap between germline ends came to 6 bases. The CDR3 DNA reads TGCGCCAGCAGCTTGGGGGTTGAAGAGACCCAGTACTTC. Translated: CASSLGVEETQYF.

The chain couples TRBV7-3 to TRBJ2-4; TRBD1 matches at 7 bases. Germline CDR1 is SGHTA and CDR2 is FQGTGA. J gave up 7 bases and V 3 bases, and 6 bases lay outside the gene matches. The CDR3 has 14 residues. The chain's CDR3 is CASSFAGGSNIQYF. CDR3 DNA: TGTGCCAGCAGCTTTGCAGGGGGTTCGAACATTCAGTACTTC.

This chain joins TRBV5-8 and TRBJ2-5; either TRBD1 or TRBD2 may supply D (6 bases each). CDR1 SGHTS and CDR2 YDEGEE come from the germline V gene. Trimming took off 7 bases at V and 3 bases at J, with 22 bases between the two ends. This CDR3 region has 16 residues. This CDR3 reads CASPGVPGASEETQYF. CDR3 sequence (DNA): TGTGCCAGCCCGGGAGTCCCAGGGGCATCGGAAGAGACCCAGTACTTC.

This chain uses TRBV27 with TRBJ1-5; D not resolved. The length of the CDR3 is 13 residues. V lost 3 bases, J lost 6 bases, and 9 bases lay in between. The germline V gene has CDR1 MNHEY and CDR2 SMNVEV (reference sequence). CDR3 region: CASSFGWTQPQHF. DNA for the CDR3: TGTGCCAGCAGTTTCGGATGGACTCAGCCCCAGCATTTT.

This chain joins TRBV5-1 and TRBJ2-1; 10 nucleotides match TRBD2. The J segment lost 5 bases and the V segment lost 7 bases, leaving 6 bases of the junction unmatched. Germline V gene lookup returns CDR1 SGHRS and CDR2 YFSETQ. This CDR3 comprises 14 residues. DNA of the CDR3: TGCGCCAGCCACTACGGGACTAGCGACAATGAGCAGTTCTTC. It encodes CASHYGTSDNEQFF.

The rearrangement joins TRBV12-3 or TRBV12-4 to TRBJ2-3, with D unresolved. Trimming pared 8 bases from V and 4 bases from J, leaving 10 bases between. The CDR3 length is 12 residues. The CDR3 nucleotides are TGTGCCAGCTCCGCCGGGCCAGATACGCAGTATTTT. Its protein is CASSAGPDTQYF.

The CDR3, as DNA: TGTGCCAGCAGTTACGGCCGGAACACTGAAGCTTTCTTT. Translated: CASSYGRNTEAFF. This sequence joins TRBV6-2 or TRBV6-3 and TRBJ1-1; D is unclear. The V gene lost 2 bases and the J gene lost 1 base, with 5 bases spanning the gap. This CDR3 is 13 amino acids long. In germline, CDR1 is MNHEY, CDR2 SVGEGT.

The chain links TRBV10-2 to TRBJ2-7; 10 positions match TRBD2. CDR1 is WSHSY, CDR2 SAAADI, per germline. V was clipped by 0 bases and J by 6 bases; unmatched bases: 8. The CDR3 has 16 residues. CDR3 DNA sequence: TGCGCCAGCAGTGAGTCTGGGAGCGGGGGGGCTTCCGAGCAGTACGTC. It is translated as CASSESGSGGASEQYV.

The genes are TRBV19 and TRBJ1-5; D remains ambiguous. This CDR3 comprises 12 residues. Germline V lookup: CDR1 LNHDA, CDR2 SQIVND (reference sequence). The V end lost 9 bases, the J end lost 7 bases, and 13 bases lay between the germline ends. CDR3 sequence (DNA): TGTGCCAGCGGGGATTTGTGGCAGCCCCAGCATTTT. Amino acids: CASGDLWQPQHF.

This chain uses TRBV19 with TRBJ1-1; no definite D call. This CDR3 spans 13 amino acids. The germline V and J ends were trimmed by 8 bases and 6 bases, with 16 bases remaining between them. CDR1 LNHDA and CDR2 SQIVND come from the germline V gene (reference sequence). CDR3 nucleotides: TGTGCCAGTGGCACTTCGGGGTTGCCTGAAGCTTTCTTT. This encodes CASGTSGLPEAFF.

This rearrangement joins TRBV5-1 to TRBJ1-3, with 7 bases fitting TRBD1. The CDR3 runs to 15 residues. The trim removed 4 bases at V and 1 base at J, leaving 5 bases unmatched. Germline V gene data show CDR1 as SGHRS and CDR2 as YFSETQ. The CDR3 DNA reads as TGCGCCAGCAGCCGACAGGGCCCTTCTGGAAACACCATATATTTT. Translating gives CASSRQGPSGNTIYF. Full variable domain (rest looked up from reference TRBV5-1 and TRBJ1-3): KAGVTQTPRYLIKTRGQQVTLSCSPISGHRSVSWYQQTPGQGLQFLFEYFSETQRNKGNFPGRFSGRQFSNSRSEMNVSTLELGDSALYLCASSRQGPSGNTIYFGEGSWLTVV.

The chain has TRBV13 and TRBJ2-3; D assignment may be TRBD1 or TRBD2 (6 bases each). Looked up from germline, CDR1 is PRHDT and CDR2 is FYEKMQ (reference sequence). CDR3 size: 16 residues. Deletions cut 6 bases from V and 4 bases from J, with 20 bases between. CDR3 protein: CASRSRGELGPDTQYF. CDR3 sequence (DNA): TGTGCCAGCAGGTCAAGGGGGGAACTTGGGCCAGATACGCAGTATTTT.

The V gene is TRBV5-1, the J gene TRBJ1-2; TRBD1 is a possible D gene (6 bases). Trimming cost V 0 bases and J 5 bases, with 8 bases left between them. In germline, CDR1 is SGHRS, CDR2 YFSETQ. The CDR3 is 13 residues long. The CDR3 coding sequence is TGCGCCAGCAGCTTGGCAGGACAGTATGGCTACACCTTC. It codes for CASSLAGQYGYTF.

CDR3 in DNA: TGTGCCAGCAGCTTCGTTATCGGGGGGCAGTACGAGCAGTACGTC. Protein: CASSFVIGGQYEQYV. The chain recombines TRBV5-6 with TRBJ2-7; perhaps TRBD2 as D (7 bases). V lost 2 bases to trimming and J lost 4 bases, with 16 bases between them. This CDR3 contains 15 residues. From germline, CDR1 is SGHDT and CDR2 YYEEEE.

The chain carries TRBV4-3 and TRBJ2-1; possible D gene TRBD2, 7 bases. V was clipped by 1 base and J by 7 bases, with 17 bases between them. The CDR3 sequence is 16 residues long. Germline V gene data show CDR1 as LGHNA and CDR2 as YSLEER. The DNA for the CDR3 is TGCGCCAGCAGCCAAGTGGGTTGGGGGGGGGCGAATGAGCAGTTCTTC. Its protein product is CASSQVGWGGANEQFF.

This chain uses TRBV9 with TRBJ1-5; D is unresolved. This CDR3 has 16 amino acids. Per the germline V gene, CDR1 is SGDLS and CDR2 is YYNGEE. Trimming took off 4 bases at V and 1 base at J, with 15 bases between the two ends. CDR3 loop: CASSPGGSGSNQPQHF. CDR3 sequence (DNA): TGTGCCAGCAGCCCAGGTGGGTCGGGGAGCAATCAGCCCCAGCATTTT.

The genes are TRBV6-5 and TRBJ1-2; 7 nucleotides line up with TRBD1. The CDR3 totals 12 residues. Germline V gene lookup returns CDR1 MNHEY and CDR2 SVGAGI. V dropped 8 bases and J dropped 5; count of bases not matched to a gene: 5. The CDR3 DNA is TGTGCCAGCGCTACAGGGGAATATGGCTACACCTTC. Translation gives CASATGEYGYTF.

This chain uses TRBV19 with TRBJ2-6; D not certain. Germline V gene sequence: CDR1 LNHDA, CDR2 SQIVND (reference sequence). Trimming removed 3 bases from V and 0 bases from J, with 12 bases in between. The CDR3 spans 17 residues. This CDR3 reads CASSIARPSSGANVLTF. CDR3 DNA: TGTGCCAGTAGTATCGCCAGACCTAGCTCTGGGGCCAACGTCCTGACTTTC.

The gene calls are TRBV3-1 (or the pseudogene TRBV3-2) and TRBJ1-1; D is unresolved. Germline V gene sequence: CDR1 LGHDT, CDR2 YNNKEL (reference sequence). The CDR3 contains 13 residues. With 5 bases removed from V and 1 base from J, the gap between germline ends came to 8 bases. Here the CDR3 reads CASSTAWNTEAFF. CDR3 nucleotide sequence: TGTGCCAGCAGCACCGCCTGGAACACTGAAGCTTTCTTT.

The chain recombines TRBV20-1 with TRBJ1-5, with no clear D. V lost 0 bases, J lost 13 bases, and 10 bases lay in between. The CDR3 extends over 11 amino acids. CDR1 and CDR2 (germline): DFQATT, SNEGSKA (reference sequence). The CDR3 DNA is TGCAGTGCTAGAGAATCAGAAAAACAGCATTTT. Its translation: CSARESEKQHF.

The rearrangement links TRBV5-1 to TRBJ2-3; TRBD1 matches at 9 bases. Per the germline V gene, CDR1 is SGHRS and CDR2 is YFSETQ. J gave up 4 bases and V 2 bases, and 2 bases lay outside the gene matches. The length of the CDR3 is 14 residues. The CDR3 bases are TGCGCCAGCAGCTTCGGACAGGGGTCAGATACGCAGTATTTT. Its translation: CASSFGQGSDTQYF.

The chain joins TRBV18 to TRBJ2-3; D is unresolved. The germline V gene encodes CDR1 KGHSH and CDR2 LQKENI. The CDR3 consists of 12 residues. The V end lost 1 base, the J end lost 6 bases, and 5 bases lay between the germline ends. The CDR3 protein is CASSPRSDTQYF. CDR3 in DNA: TGTGCCAGCTCACCACGATCCGATACGCAGTATTTT.